This is a list of T cell receptor beta chains from one sample in a study of shared clonotypes between healthy human individuals. Generated by immunoSEQ multiplex PCR, the TCRdb table keeps only in-frame clones and is missing some. The table has over 1.5 million clones, around 98% seen once; the top ten hold less than 0.55%. Specimen: naive CD4+ T cells sorted from blood. The receptors were sampled from a man aged 25 to 40 in good health. Both conserved end residues are part of each CDR3. The order of the fields is CDR3 protein, CDR3 DNA, clone size, J gene, D gene, V gene. D genes are given only for firm matches. A row's size may be missing; if present it is once, few, many or a size class.

cdr3_aa: CASSLVGSGANVLTF
cdr3_nt: TGTGCCAGCAGCTTAGTAGGGTCTGGGGCCAACGTCCTGACTTTC
clone_size: -
j_call: TRBJ2-6
d_call: -
v_call: TRBV7-9

cdr3_aa: CASSSTSGRANEQFF
cdr3_nt: TGTGCCAGCAGCTCGACTAGCGGGAGGGCGAATGAGCAGTTCTTC
clone_size: -
j_call: TRBJ2-1
d_call: TRBD2
v_call: TRBV5-4

cdr3_aa: CASSHGMGLSGNTIYF
cdr3_nt: TGCGCCAGCAGCCATGGTATGGGGCTCTCTGGAAACACCATATATTTT
clone_size: -
j_call: TRBJ1-3
d_call: -
v_call: TRBV4-1

cdr3_aa: CASSRGPGRTGELFF
cdr3_nt: TGTGCCAGCAGCCGAGGGCCCGGGAGAACCGGGGAGCTGTTTTTT
clone_size: -
j_call: TRBJ2-2
d_call: -
v_call: TRBV7-3

cdr3_aa: CASSFLEPPQHF
cdr3_nt: TGTGCCAGCAGTTTTTTAGAGCCGCCCCAGCATTTT
clone_size: -
j_call: TRBJ1-5
d_call: -
v_call: TRBV28

cdr3_aa: CASSGGTYEQYF
cdr3_nt: TGTGCCAGCAGTGGTGGGACATACGAGCAGTACTTC
clone_size: -
j_call: TRBJ2-7
d_call: -
v_call: TRBV25-1

cdr3_aa: CASSLGAGQVSEQYF
cdr3_nt: TGCGCCAGCAGCTTGGGGGCGGGACAGGTGAGCGAGCAGTACTTC
clone_size: once
j_call: TRBJ2-7
d_call: TRBD1
v_call: TRBV5-1

cdr3_aa: CASSSRTGPVREQYF
cdr3_nt: TGCGCCAGCAGCTCCCGGACAGGACCGGTACGGGAGCAGTACTTC
clone_size: -
j_call: TRBJ2-7
d_call: TRBD1
v_call: TRBV4-1

cdr3_aa: CASSQYTGTGGNEQFF
cdr3_nt: TGTGCCAGCTCCCAATATACCGGGACAGGGGGCAATGAGCAGTTCTTC
clone_size: -
j_call: TRBJ2-1
d_call: TRBD1
v_call: TRBV18

cdr3_aa: CASYVDSAYNEQFF
cdr3_nt: TGTGCCAGCTACGTGGACAGTGCCTACAATGAGCAGTTCTTC
clone_size: once
j_call: TRBJ2-1
d_call: -
v_call: TRBV18

cdr3_aa: CASSSGQQETQYF
cdr3_nt: TGTGCCAGCTCCTCCGGTCAACAAGAGACCCAGTACTTC
clone_size: -
j_call: TRBJ2-5
d_call: -
v_call: TRBV18

cdr3_aa: CASMLAGGREQFF
cdr3_nt: TGTGCCAGCATGCTAGCGGGAGGCCGGGAGCAGTTCTTC
clone_size: -
j_call: TRBJ2-1
d_call: TRBD2
v_call: TRBV25-1

cdr3_aa: CASSQEPAEDTQYF
cdr3_nt: TGCGCCAGCAGCCAAGAGCCCGCGGAGGATACGCAGTATTTT
clone_size: once
j_call: TRBJ2-3
d_call: -
v_call: TRBV4-1

cdr3_aa: CASSVRPENTEAFF
cdr3_nt: TGTGCCAGCAGCGTACGGCCCGAAAACACTGAAGCTTTCTTT
clone_size: -
j_call: TRBJ1-1
d_call: -
v_call: TRBV9

cdr3_aa: CASSLSGTGYNEQFF
cdr3_nt: TGTGCCAGCAGTCTAAGCGGGACGGGGTACAATGAGCAGTTCTTC
clone_size: -
j_call: TRBJ2-1
d_call: TRBD2
v_call: TRBV28

cdr3_aa: CRAGSYEQYF
cdr3_nt: TGCAGGGCCGGGAGCTACGAGCAGTACTTC
clone_size: -
j_call: TRBJ2-7
d_call: -
v_call: TRBV20-1

cdr3_aa: CASSLEQGVSYEQYF
cdr3_nt: TGCGCCAGCAGCTTGGAGCAGGGGGTATCCTACGAGCAGTACTTC
clone_size: -
j_call: TRBJ2-7
d_call: TRBD1
v_call: TRBV5-1

cdr3_aa: CASSSGTLRTDTQYF
cdr3_nt: TGTGCCAGCAGTAGCGGGACATTAAGAACAGATACGCAGTATTTT
clone_size: -
j_call: TRBJ2-3
d_call: -
v_call: TRBV28

cdr3_aa: CASSERYNEQFF
cdr3_nt: TGCGCCAGCAGCGAGCGGTACAATGAGCAGTTCTTC
clone_size: -
j_call: TRBJ2-1
d_call: -
v_call: TRBV5-1

cdr3_aa: CASSARLAGSYEQYF
cdr3_nt: TGCGCCAGCAGCGCGAGACTAGCGGGATCCTACGAGCAGTACTTC
clone_size: -
j_call: TRBJ2-7
d_call: TRBD2
v_call: TRBV5-1

cdr3_aa: CASSLVRRNYEQYF
cdr3_nt: TGTGCCAGCAGCTTAGTGAGGAGGAACTACGAGCAGTACTTC
clone_size: -
j_call: TRBJ2-7
d_call: -
v_call: TRBV7-2

cdr3_aa: CASSPRGATGTLEKLFF
cdr3_nt: TGTGCCAGCTCACCAAGGGGAGCAACAGGGACCCTAGAAAAACTGTTTTTT
clone_size: -
j_call: TRBJ1-4
d_call: -
v_call: TRBV18

cdr3_aa: CATSRATGPTEQYF
cdr3_nt: TGTGCCACCAGCAGGGCAACAGGACCTACCGAGCAGTACTTC
clone_size: -
j_call: TRBJ2-7
d_call: -
v_call: TRBV15

cdr3_aa: CASSIFFGTVGTSPGDQPQHF
cdr3_nt: TGTGCCAGTAGTATCTTTTTTGGGACAGTTGGTACGTCTCCCGGCGATCAGCCCCAGCATTTT
clone_size: -
j_call: TRBJ1-5
d_call: TRBD1
v_call: TRBV19

cdr3_aa: CASSNDSWYQETQYF
cdr3_nt: TGTGCCAGTAGTAACGACAGTTGGTACCAAGAGACCCAGTACTTC
clone_size: -
j_call: TRBJ2-5
d_call: -
v_call: TRBV19

cdr3_aa: CASSSYAGNYEQYF
cdr3_nt: TGTGCCAGCAGCAGCTACGCGGGGAACTACGAGCAGTACTTC
clone_size: -
j_call: TRBJ2-7
d_call: -
v_call: TRBV7-2

cdr3_aa: CASSFNTAYEQYF
cdr3_nt: TGTGCCAGCAGCTTCAATACCGCCTACGAGCAGTACTTC
clone_size: once
j_call: TRBJ2-7
d_call: -
v_call: TRBV5-5

cdr3_aa: CASSAGAYEQYF
cdr3_nt: TGTGCCAGCAGCGCGGGTGCCTACGAGCAGTACTTC
clone_size: -
j_call: TRBJ2-7
d_call: -
v_call: TRBV5-6

cdr3_aa: CASSLMGPPGEQYF
cdr3_nt: TGCGCCAGCAGCTTAATGGGGCCCCCCGGCGAGCAGTACTTC
clone_size: once
j_call: TRBJ2-7
d_call: -
v_call: TRBV5-1

cdr3_aa: CASSGRGRRVSGPPQNEQFF
cdr3_nt: TGTGCCAGCAGCGGAAGGGGGCGCAGGGTTAGCGGGCCTCCCCAAAATGAGCAGTTCTTC
clone_size: -
j_call: TRBJ2-1
d_call: -
v_call: TRBV5-4

cdr3_aa: CASSLAGGAEAQKF
cdr3_nt: TGTGCCAGCAGCTTAGCGGGTGGGGCGGAGGCCCAGAAATTT
clone_size: -
j_call: TRBJ2-2
d_call: -
v_call: TRBV7-9

cdr3_aa: CASSPLRGQGVLGQPQHF
cdr3_nt: TGTGCCAGCAGTCCCCTACGAGGGCAGGGAGTATTGGGACAGCCCCAGCATTTT
clone_size: -
j_call: TRBJ1-5
d_call: -
v_call: TRBV28

cdr3_aa: CASRSLARVLDTQYF
cdr3_nt: TGTGCCAGCCGATCACTAGCCCGAGTTCTAGATACGCAGTATTTT
clone_size: -
j_call: TRBJ2-3
d_call: -
v_call: TRBV28